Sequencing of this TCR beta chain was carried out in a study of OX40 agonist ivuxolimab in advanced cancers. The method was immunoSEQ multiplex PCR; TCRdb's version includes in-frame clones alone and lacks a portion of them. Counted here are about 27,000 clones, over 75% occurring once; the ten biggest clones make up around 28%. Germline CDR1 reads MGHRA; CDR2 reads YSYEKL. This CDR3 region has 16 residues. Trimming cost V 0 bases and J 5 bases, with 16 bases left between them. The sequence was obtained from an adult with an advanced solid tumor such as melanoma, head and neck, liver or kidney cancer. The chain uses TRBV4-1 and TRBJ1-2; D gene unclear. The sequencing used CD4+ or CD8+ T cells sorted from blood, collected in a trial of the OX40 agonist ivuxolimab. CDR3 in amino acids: CASSQDRSVHLYGYTF. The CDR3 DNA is TGCGCCAGCAGCCAAGATCGATCTGTCCACCTTTATGGCTACACCTTC.